The 10 T cell receptor beta chains below all came from one sample that was sequenced in a study of blood T cell repertoires in COVID-19. TCRdb keeps only in-frame clones here, not all; method: immunoSEQ multiplex PCR. Found here are approximately 150,000 clones, around 82% of them singletons; the top ten hold under 13%. The specimen sequenced was peripheral blood. Source of these receptors: a man between 70 and 80 years old with active or convalescent COVID-19.

This chain links TRBV4-2 with TRBJ1-6; D gene unclear. Germline V gene sequence: CDR1 LGHNA, CDR2 YNFKEQ. Trimming left V 1 base short and J 10 bases short, with 20 bases between. The CDR3 is made up of 17 amino acids. This CDR3 reads CASSQGATGESISPLHF. The CDR3 coding sequence is TGTGCCAGCAGCCAAGGGGCAACGGGAGAGAGTATCTCACCCCTCCACTTT.

V and J are TRBV5-4 and TRBJ1-2; 8 positions match TRBD1. The CDR3 sequence is 14 residues long. Trimming at V came to 3 bases and at J to 8 bases, leaving 9 bases not matched to a gene. Germline loops: CDR1 SGHNT, CDR2 YYREEE (reference sequence). The CDR3 loop is CASSYLQGVEGYTF. The CDR3, as DNA: TGTGCCAGCAGCTATTTACAGGGGGTCGAGGGCTACACCTTC.

This clone was picked up a small number of times. The CDR3 protein is CASSPPGGYTF. The CDR3 nucleotides read TGCGCCAGCAGCCCCCCGGGAGGCTACACCTTC. This chain joins TRBV4-1 and TRBJ1-2; no definite D call. The CDR3 runs 11 residues. Between the trimmed V and J ends, which lost 4 bases and 8 bases, there was a span of 8 bases. CDR1 is MGHRA and CDR2 is YSYEKL in the germline V gene.

The chain uses TRBV6-4 and TRBJ1-1; D perhaps matches TRBD1 (5 bases). CDR3 size: 12 residues. V gave up 4 bases and J gave up 4 bases, with 7 bases separating them. Germline loops: CDR1 MRHNA, CDR2 SNTAGT. The CDR3 DNA is TGTGCCAGCAGTGGACAGATCACTGAAGCTTTCTTT. Translating gives CASSGQITEAFF.

This clone has a single count. The chain employs TRBV30 and TRBJ1-6; 8 bases are shared with TRBD1. This CDR3 contains 15 residues. Germline V lookup: CDR1 GTSNPN, CDR2 SVGIG (reference sequence). J gave up 10 bases and V 0 bases, and 8 bases lay outside the gene matches. The CDR3 reads CAWSVQDRARSPLHF. The CDR3 DNA reads as TGTGCCTGGAGTGTACAGGACAGGGCGAGATCACCCCTCCACTTT.

The chain uses TRBV19 and TRBJ2-2; TRBD1 matches at 7 bases. The ends lost 7 bases at V and 7 bases at J; junction bases unmatched: 12. This CDR3 contains 15 residues. Germline-derived CDR1 and CDR2 are LNHDA and SQIVND (reference sequence). Written as DNA, the CDR3 is TGTGCCAGTAAACTCCGGGACAGCTTCAGCGGGGAGCTGTTTTTT. The encoded protein is CASKLRDSFSGELFF.

The chain recombines TRBV5-1 with TRBJ2-3; TRBD2 matches 8 bases. Germline V lookup: CDR1 SGHRS, CDR2 YFSETQ. This CDR3 comprises 17 residues. The ends lost 4 bases at V and 3 bases at J; junction bases unmatched: 13. CDR3 protein: CASSNQPGTRETDTQYF. DNA of the CDR3: TGCGCCAGCAGCAACCAACCCGGGACTAGAGAGACAGATACGCAGTATTTT.

The V gene is TRBV6-5, the J gene TRBJ1-5; TRBD1 matches at 9 bases. The germline gives CDR1 MNHEY, CDR2 SVGAGI. With V trimmed by 6 bases and J by 5 bases, 8 bases remained unmatched. The CDR3 covers 15 residues. Here the CDR3 DNA reads TGTGCCAGCAGGTTGGGACAGGGCAATTATCAGCCCCAGCATTTT. Translated: CASRLGQGNYQPQHF.

The V call is TRBV19, the J call TRBJ2-7; possibly TRBD1 for D (6 bases). V was cut by 7 bases and J by 7 bases, with 17 bases left in between. The CDR3 has 13 amino acids. Germline CDR1 LNHDA, CDR2 SQIVND (reference sequence). The CDR3 bases are TGTGCCAGTACCCAGGACAGCCTTGGGGAGCAGTACTTC. It yields the protein CASTQDSLGEQYF.

The chain uses TRBV2 and TRBJ1-2; tentative D call: TRBD1 (5 bases). V gave up 6 bases and J gave up 12 bases, with 29 bases separating them. Looked up from germline, CDR1 is SNHLY and CDR2 is FYNNEI. The CDR3 spans 16 residues. The CDR3: CASSSSVGRTPRGNTF. CDR3 sequence (DNA): TGTGCCAGCAGCTCCTCCGTTGGTAGGACCCCGCGGGGGAACACCTTC.